This T cell receptor (beta chain) appears in the sequencing data of a study of Graves' ophthalmopathy and Graves' hyperthyroidism. CDR3 length: 12 residues. Trimming at V came to 8 bases and at J to 9 bases, leaving 6 bases not matched to a gene. Amplifying from RNA transcripts, the study obtained TCR beta CDR3 regions. Second-round multiplex PCR followed a first-round RT-PCR using HTBI primers. One entry per CDR3 protein, called by TCRdb with MiXCR from the multiplex PCR reads. The data contain 150,000 to 200,000 distinct CDR3 sequences, 35% to 45% of them singletons. The sequenced material came from peripheral blood. The receptor comes from a man between 25 and 39 years old with Graves' ophthalmopathy. The gene calls are TRBV12-3 or TRBV12-4 and TRBJ2-5, with 10 bases that match TRBD2. CDR3 protein: CASGTSERPQYF. In DNA form, the CDR3 reads TGTGCCAGCGGGACTAGCGAGAGGCCCCAGTACTTC.